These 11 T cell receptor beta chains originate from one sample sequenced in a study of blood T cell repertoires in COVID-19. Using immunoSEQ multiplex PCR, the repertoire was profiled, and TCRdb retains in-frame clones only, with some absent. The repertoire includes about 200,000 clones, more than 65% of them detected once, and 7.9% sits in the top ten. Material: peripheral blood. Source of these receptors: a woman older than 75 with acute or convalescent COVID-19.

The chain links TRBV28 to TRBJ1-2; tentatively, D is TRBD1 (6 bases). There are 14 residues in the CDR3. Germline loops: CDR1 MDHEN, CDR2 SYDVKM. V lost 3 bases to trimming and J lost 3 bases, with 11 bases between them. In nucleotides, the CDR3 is TGTGCCAGCAGTTTTAGGGGGGGTCACTATGGCTACACCTTC. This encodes CASSFRGGHYGYTF.

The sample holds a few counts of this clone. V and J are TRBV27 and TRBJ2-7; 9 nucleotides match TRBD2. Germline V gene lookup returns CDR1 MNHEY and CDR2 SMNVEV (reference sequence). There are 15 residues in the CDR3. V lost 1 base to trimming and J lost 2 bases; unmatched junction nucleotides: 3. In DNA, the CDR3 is TGTGCCAGCAGTTTATTAGCGGGGGTTCCCTACGAGCAGTACTTC. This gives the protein CASSLLAGVPYEQYF.

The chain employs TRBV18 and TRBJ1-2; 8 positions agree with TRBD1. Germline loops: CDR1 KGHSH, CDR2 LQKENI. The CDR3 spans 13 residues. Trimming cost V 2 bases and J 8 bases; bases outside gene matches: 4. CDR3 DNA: TGTGCCAGCTCACCAGCAGGGGGCCACGGCTACACCTTC. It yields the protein CASSPAGGHGYTF.

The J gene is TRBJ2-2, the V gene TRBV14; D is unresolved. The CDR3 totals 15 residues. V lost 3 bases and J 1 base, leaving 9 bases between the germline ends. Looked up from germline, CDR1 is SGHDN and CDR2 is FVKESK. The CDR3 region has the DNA TGTGCCAGCAGCCACTGGCTCGAGAACACCGGGGAGCTGTTTTTT. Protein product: CASSHWLENTGELFF.

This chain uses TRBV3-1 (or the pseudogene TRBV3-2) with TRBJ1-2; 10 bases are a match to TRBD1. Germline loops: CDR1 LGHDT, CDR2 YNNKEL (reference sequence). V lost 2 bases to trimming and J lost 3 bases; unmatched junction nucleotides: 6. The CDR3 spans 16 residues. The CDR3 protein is CASSQIPGTGDYGYTF. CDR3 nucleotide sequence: TGTGCCAGCAGCCAAATACCCGGGACAGGGGACTATGGCTACACCTTC.

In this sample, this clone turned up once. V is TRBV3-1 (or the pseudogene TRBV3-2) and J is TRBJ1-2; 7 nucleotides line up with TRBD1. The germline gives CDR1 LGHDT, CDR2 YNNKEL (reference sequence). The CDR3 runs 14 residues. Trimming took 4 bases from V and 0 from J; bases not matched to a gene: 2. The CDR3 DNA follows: TGTGCCAGCAGCCTCGGGACAGCTAACTATGGCTACACCTTC. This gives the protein CASSLGTANYGYTF.

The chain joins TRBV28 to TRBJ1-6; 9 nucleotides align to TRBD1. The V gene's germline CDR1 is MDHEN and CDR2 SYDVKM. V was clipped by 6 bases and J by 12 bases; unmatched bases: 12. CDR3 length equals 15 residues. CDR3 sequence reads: CASSLSQTGGVPLHF. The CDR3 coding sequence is TGTGCCAGCAGCCTCTCCCAGACAGGGGGTGTACCCCTCCACTTT.

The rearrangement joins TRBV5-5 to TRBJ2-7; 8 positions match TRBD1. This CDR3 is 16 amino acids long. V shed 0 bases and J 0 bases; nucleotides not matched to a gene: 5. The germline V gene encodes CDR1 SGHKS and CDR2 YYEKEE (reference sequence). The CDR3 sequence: CASSLVGTGISYEQYF. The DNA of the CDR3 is TGTGCCAGCAGCTTGGTAGGGACAGGTATCTCCTACGAGCAGTACTTC.

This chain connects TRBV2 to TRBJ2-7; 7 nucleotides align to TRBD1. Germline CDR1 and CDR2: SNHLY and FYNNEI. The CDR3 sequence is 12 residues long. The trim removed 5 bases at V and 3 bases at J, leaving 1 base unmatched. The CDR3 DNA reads TGTGCCAGCAGTAGGGGGCTCTACGAGCAGTACTTC. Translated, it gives CASSRGLYEQYF.

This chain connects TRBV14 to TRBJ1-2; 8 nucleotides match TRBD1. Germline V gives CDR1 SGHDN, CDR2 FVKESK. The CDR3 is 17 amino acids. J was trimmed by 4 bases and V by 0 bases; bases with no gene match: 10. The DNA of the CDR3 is TGTGCCAGCAGCCAAGACCGAGGGACAGGAGGGATCTATGGCTACACCTTC. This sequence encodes CASSQDRGTGGIYGYTF.

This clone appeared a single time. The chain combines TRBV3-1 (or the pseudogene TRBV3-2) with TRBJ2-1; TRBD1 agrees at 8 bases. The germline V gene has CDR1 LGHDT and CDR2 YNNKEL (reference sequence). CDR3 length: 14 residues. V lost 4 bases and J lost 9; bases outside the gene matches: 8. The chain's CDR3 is CASSLDRAKGEQFF. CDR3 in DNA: TGTGCCAGCAGCCTGGACAGGGCCAAGGGTGAGCAGTTCTTC.